Detailed here is one TCR beta chain. This CDR3 region has 10 residues. V shed 4 bases and J shed 5 bases, with 3 bases lying between them. Germline V gene sequence: CDR1 DFQATT, CDR2 SNEGSKA (reference sequence). The data derive from a study of shared clonotypes between healthy human individuals. Using immunoSEQ multiplex PCR, the repertoire was profiled, and TCRdb retains in-frame clones only, with some absent. Of about 470,000 clones listed, roughly 77% are singletons. Sequencing used PBMCs. The TCR was taken from a woman in her thirties or forties in good health. Some clones in this sample may be carry-over from other donors' samples. The genes are TRBV20-1 and TRBJ2-1; the D is unclear. The CDR3 is CSANHNEQFF. The CDR3 region has the DNA TGCAGTGCTAACCACAATGAGCAGTTCTTC.